This entry features one TCR beta chain sequence. Its matching antigen is unknown. This record comes from a study of cytomegalovirus exposure and HLA in healthy donors. Study results and caveats: The study designated around 150 TCR beta chains cytomegalovirus-associated.

PCR amplification relied on 60 Vbeta primers (plus 13 Jbeta primers). The assay was immunoSEQ multiplex PCR, and TCRdb's table has in-frame clones only and misses some. The sample totals 100,000 to 150,000 clones. The TCR was taken from a man aged 18-30 years in good health and CMV-seronegative. What was sequenced was PBMCs.

CDR3 bases: TGTGCCAGCAGGTATTCCTGGGTAGCGGGAGATCACACCGGGGAGCTGTTTTTT. As protein: CASRYSWVAGDHTGELFF. The rearrangement uses TRBV2 and TRBJ2-2, with 9 bases identical to TRBD2. The CDR3 sequence is 18 residues long. V shed 6 bases and J 3 bases; nucleotides not matched to a gene: 14. Germline assignment: CDR1 SNHLY and CDR2 FYNNEI.